The 25 T cell receptor beta chains given below trace back to one sample, sequenced in a study of identical twins. TCRdb redid the calling of the 5' RACE reads with MiXCR, one entry per CDR3 protein. The data hold 430,000 or so distinct CDR3 sequences, with more than 20% observed a single time. These same data were also listed under a study on T cells expressing NK-cell markers.

The sequenced sample was CD4+ T cells sorted from blood. These receptors were collected from a woman in her late teens or twenties in good health.

This rearrangement joins TRBV21-1 to TRBJ2-7; the table names TRBD1, a call not compared with the DNA. TRBV21-1 is tagged as a pseudogene. The CDR3 consists of 17 residues. The CDR3 sequence: CASSKGDRGQRNYEQYF. The CDR3 nucleotides are TGTGCCAGCAGCAAGGGGGACCGCGGACAGCGAAACTACGAGCAGTACTTC.

The chain joins TRBV5-1 to TRBJ1-1; 9 positions agree with TRBD1. Germline V lookup: CDR1 SGHRS, CDR2 YFSETQ. This CDR3 has 15 amino acids. J was trimmed by 3 bases and V by 4 bases; bases with no gene match: 7. CDR3 DNA: TGCGCCAGCAGCCATGAGACAGGGGGGTACACTGAAGCTTTCTTT. Encoded protein: CASSHETGGYTEAFF.

The V call is TRBV20-1, the J call TRBJ1-2; TRBD1 aligns across 7 bases. The CDR3 is 14 amino acids. The V gene's germline CDR1 is DFQATT and CDR2 SNEGSKA (reference sequence). V shed 6 bases and J 6 bases; nucleotides not matched to a gene: 13. CDR3 coding DNA: TGCAGTGCCACAAAGACAGGGTTGGTCCATGGCTACACCTTC. This gives the protein CSATKTGLVHGYTF.

The genes are TRBV6-1 and TRBJ2-3; D unclear. Trimming took off 6 bases at V and 2 bases at J, with 9 bases between the two ends. The CDR3 spans 13 residues. Per the germline V gene, CDR1 is MNHNS and CDR2 is SASEGT. CDR3 loop: CASRQTHTDTQYF. The CDR3 DNA is TGTGCCAGCAGACAGACTCACACAGATACGCAGTATTTT.

This clonotype has more than one count but fewer than ten. The chain links TRBV7-2 to TRBJ2-3; D uncertain. Germline CDR1 is SGHTA and CDR2 is FQGNSA. V dropped 4 bases and J dropped 1 base, with 9 bases sitting between them. The CDR3 contains 14 residues. The CDR3 loop is CASSYAGGTDTQYF. The CDR3 coding sequence is TGTGCCAGCAGCTATGCTGGGGGCACAGATACGCAGTATTTT.

The chain carries TRBV6-1 and TRBJ2-1, with TRBD1 matching over 8 bases. Germline lookup yields CDR1 MNHNS and CDR2 SASEGT. This CDR3 is built from 13 residues. Trimming removed 6 bases from V and 8 bases from J; junction bases left unmatched: 6. The CDR3 coding sequence is TGTGCCAGCAGCAGACAGGGGTCATATGAGCAGTTCTTC. Residues: CASSRQGSYEQFF.

The chain employs TRBV7-6 and TRBJ1-1; no definite D call. V lost 3 bases, J lost 5 bases, and 13 bases lay in between. CDR1 is SGHVS and CDR2 is FNYEAQ in the germline V gene. This CDR3 contains 14 residues. CDR3 nucleotides: TGTGCCAGCAGCTTCGGTTTCAGTGGGACTGAAGCTTTCTTT. This translates into CASSFGFSGTEAFF.

The rearrangement uses TRBV29-1 and TRBJ2-5; D remains unclear. V lost 4 bases and J 0 bases, leaving 9 bases between the germline ends. Germline V gene sequence: CDR1 SQVTM, CDR2 ANQGSEA. The length of the CDR3 is 13 residues. DNA of the CDR3: TGCAGCGTTGCGGGCTCGTACCAAGAGACCCAGTACTTC. It encodes CSVAGSYQETQYF.

The chain carries TRBV20-1 and TRBJ2-1; TRBD2 aligns across 7 bases. The germline gives CDR1 DFQATT, CDR2 SNEGSKA (reference sequence). V lost 2 bases to trimming and J lost 3 bases; unmatched junction nucleotides: 10. This CDR3 is built from 16 residues. CDR3 in amino acids: CSARIRLAGGYNEQFF. The CDR3 region has the DNA TGCAGTGCTAGAATCCGACTAGCCGGGGGCTACAATGAGCAGTTCTTC.

This chain links TRBV7-2 with TRBJ2-7; D is perhaps TRBD2 (5 bases). The CDR3 is 15 residues long. Between the trimmed V and J ends, which lost 2 bases and 0 bases, there was a span of 11 bases. Germline V gene data show CDR1 as SGHTA and CDR2 as FQGNSA. CDR3 sequence reads: CASSLLASSSYEQYF. CDR3 sequence (DNA): TGTGCCAGCAGCTTACTAGCTTCGAGCTCCTACGAGCAGTACTTC.

The sample holds a few counts of this clonotype. The CDR3 sequence: CASTIRQGPYEQYF. DNA of the CDR3: TGTGCCAGCACCATACGGCAGGGGCCCTACGAGCAGTACTTC. The rearrangement joins TRBV6-1 to TRBJ2-7; tentatively, D is TRBD1 (6 bases). The CDR3 runs to 14 residues. CDR1 and CDR2 (germline): MNHNS, SASEGT. The V end was cut by 7 bases, the J end by 2 bases, with 15 bases between.

In its sample, this clonotype was seen a few times. This chain joins TRBV20-1 and TRBJ1-1, with D uncertain. The CDR3 has 18 amino acids. Trimming shortened V by 1 base and J by 0 bases, and 21 bases separated the two germline ends. CDR1 is DFQATT and CDR2 is SNEGSKA in the germline V gene (reference sequence). The CDR3 sequence: CSARGSSAARFMNTEAFF. The CDR3 nucleotides read TGCAGTGCTAGAGGATCTTCGGCAGCTCGTTTTATGAACACTGAAGCTTTCTTT.

The chain has TRBV20-1 and TRBJ2-1; D remains ambiguous. CDR1 and CDR2 (germline): DFQATT, SNEGSKA (reference sequence). The CDR3 spans 14 residues. V lost 3 bases and J 6 bases, leaving 15 bases between the germline ends. CDR3 region: CSASLAAYSNEQFF. CDR3 coding DNA: TGCAGTGCTAGTCTGGCCGCCTACTCCAATGAGCAGTTCTTC.

The rearrangement links TRBV6-5 to TRBJ2-5; TRBD1 might be the D (5 bases). The CDR3 sequence is 13 residues long. The germline gives CDR1 MNHEY, CDR2 SVGAGI. The germline V and J ends were trimmed by 2 bases and 7 bases, with 11 bases remaining between them. The CDR3 region is CASSYLQGRTQYF. The DNA of the CDR3 is TGTGCCAGCAGTTACCTTCAGGGAAGGACCCAGTACTTC.

The chain links TRBV12-2 to TRBJ2-3; the table gives TRBD2 as D, unverified against the DNA. TRBV12-2 is marked as a pseudogene. The CDR3 has 16 amino acids. The CDR3 DNA is TGTGCAAGTCGCTTAGCCAGGGCCCCTAGCACAGATACGCAGTATTTT. Amino acid sequence: CASRLARAPSTDTQYF.

J is TRBJ2-1 and V is TRBV9; D might be TRBD1 or TRBD2, each matching 7 bases. Deletions cut 4 bases from V and 7 bases from J, with 21 bases between. The CDR3 has 16 amino acids. CDR1 and CDR2 from the germline V gene are SGDLS and YYNGEE. In DNA form, the CDR3 reads TGTGCCAGCAGCTTCGGAAGGGACAGCGGGGTAAATGAGCAGTTCTTC. Amino acid sequence: CASSFGRDSGVNEQFF.

The chain is built from TRBV6-2 or TRBV6-3 and TRBJ2-1, with 9 nucleotides matching TRBD2. Germline assignment: CDR1 MNHEY and CDR2 SVGEGT. The CDR3 extends over 13 amino acids. V dropped 8 bases and J dropped 7; count of bases not matched to a gene: 6. CDR3 sequence (DNA): TGTGCCAGCGCAGGGACTAGCTTAAATGAGCAGTTCTTC. This gives the protein CASAGTSLNEQFF.

The chain joins TRBV6-5 to TRBJ1-5; D is unclear. This CDR3 contains 14 residues. From germline, CDR1 is MNHEY and CDR2 SVGAGI. The V end lost 4 bases, the J end lost 6 bases, and 13 bases lay between the germline ends. The CDR3 is CASSSGTRGQPQHF. CDR3 coding DNA: TGTGCCAGCAGTTCGGGTACCCGGGGTCAGCCCCAGCATTTT.

V usage is TRBV4-1 and J usage is TRBJ2-1; 14 nucleotides line up with TRBD2. The germline gives CDR1 MGHRA, CDR2 YSYEKL. J gave up 7 bases and V 0 bases, and 8 bases lay outside the gene matches. The CDR3 loop spans 18 amino acids. CDR3 residues: CASSQDPGTSGRRNEQFF. CDR3 bases: TGCGCCAGCAGCCAAGATCCTGGGACTAGCGGGAGACGGAATGAGCAGTTCTTC.

In its sample, this clonotype was seen a few times. The rearrangement links TRBV7-9 to TRBJ2-1; 9 bases align to TRBD2. The germline V gene encodes CDR1 SEHNR and CDR2 FQNEAQ (reference sequence). The CDR3 extends over 17 amino acids. V lost 3 bases, J lost 7 bases, and 13 bases stayed unmatched. In nucleotides, the CDR3 is TGTGCCAGCAGCTTTTTCTTGGCTAGCGGGATGGGGAATGAGCAGTTCTTC. Translating gives CASSFFLASGMGNEQFF.

V gene TRBV5-1 combines with J gene TRBJ2-7; 9 bases are a match to TRBD1. Trimming cost V 0 bases and J 4 bases; bases outside gene matches: 2. The CDR3 sequence is 14 residues long. Germline V gives CDR1 SGHRS, CDR2 YFSETQ. The CDR3 spells CASSLGDREYEQYF. The CDR3 region has the DNA TGCGCCAGCAGCTTGGGGGACAGGGAGTACGAGCAGTACTTC.

In this sample, this clonotype turned up a few times. The V gene is TRBV12-3 or TRBV12-4, the J gene TRBJ2-3; 12 bases map to TRBD2. The J segment lost 8 bases and the V segment lost 5 bases, leaving 11 bases of the junction unmatched. The CDR3 is 16 residues long. This CDR3 reads CASSPRLAGDRGTQYF. For the CDR3, the DNA is TGTGCCAGCAGTCCCCGACTAGCGGGAGACCGTGGTACGCAGTATTTT.

This clonotype was recorded at least ten times. V is TRBV29-1 and J is TRBJ1-1, with unresolved D. The germline V and J ends were trimmed by 4 bases and 0 bases, with 3 bases remaining between them. CDR1 is SQVTM, CDR2 ANQGSEA, per germline. This CDR3 has 11 amino acids. CDR3 coding DNA: TGCAGCGTTGCAGTGAACACTGAAGCTTTCTTT. Translation gives CSVAVNTEAFF.

The chain combines TRBV12-3 or TRBV12-4 with TRBJ1-5; weak D call: TRBD1 (5 bases). The CDR3 extends over 12 amino acids. The V end lost 9 bases, the J end lost 7 bases, and 13 bases lay between the germline ends. The CDR3 region has the DNA TGTGCCAGGCGCCGGGGGGACCAGCCCCAGCATTTT. As protein: CARRRGDQPQHF.

This clonotype was observed a few times. V usage is TRBV9 and J usage is TRBJ2-1, with TRBD2 matching over 8 bases. Germline trimming cut 3 bases from V and 1 base from J; bases unmatched to any gene: 6. This CDR3 is 16 amino acids long. Germline CDR1 and CDR2: SGDLS and YYNGEE. The CDR3 region is CASSAGLAPSYNEQFF. CDR3 DNA: TGTGCCAGCAGCGCCGGACTAGCCCCTTCCTACAATGAGCAGTTCTTC.